Each of the 15 T cell receptor beta chains below was sequenced from the same sample in a study of T cells after posttransplantation cyclophosphamide (dated by TCRdb to 2016 to 2018). The library came from the immunoSEQ multiplex PCR assay. TCRdb took over this immuneACCESS table, retaining in-frame rearrangements with V and J assigned. Such tables are incomplete; in checked studies, under half of the missing clones stem from an unresolved V gene, and the remainder is unexplained. Within this sample are approximately 10,000 clones, with about 90% of them counted one time only. The top ten clonotypes cover roughly 3.5% of the sample. The meaning of the sample's treatment or condition label: high-dose cyclophosphamide on days +3 and +4 as single-agent GVHD prophylaxis. For conditioning, the PTCy patients got busulfan and fludarabine, then a related or unrelated marrow graft, followed by cyclophosphamide on days +3 and +4.

This specimen was PBMCs, taken after allogeneic stem cell transplant with posttransplant cyclophosphamide. These receptors came from a female patient in her 30s who received an allogeneic stem cell transplant from an unrelated donor, was CMV-positive, and had no GVHD. Following transplantation, T cells from the graft donor may be among those present.

The chain has TRBV4-1 and TRBJ2-7, with TRBD1 matching over 12 bases. Germline V gene sequence: CDR1 MGHRA, CDR2 YSYEKL. There are 18 residues in the CDR3. V was clipped by 4 bases and J by 7 bases; unmatched bases: 17. CDR3 protein: CASSRITGSGTGGAEQYF. Written as DNA, the CDR3 is TGCGCCAGCAGCCGAATCACGGGATCCGGGACAGGGGGCGCAGAGCAGTACTTC.

The CDR3 protein is CASSRYVPGDQDTQYF. CDR3 nucleotide sequence: TGTGCCAGCAGCCGCTATGTCCCAGGGGATCAAGATACGCAGTATTTT. The V gene is TRBV27, the J gene TRBJ2-3; weak D call: TRBD1 (6 bases). The V end was cut by 6 bases, the J end by 5 bases, with 21 bases between. The CDR3 covers 16 residues. From germline, CDR1 is MNHEY and CDR2 SMNVEV (reference sequence).

This rearrangement joins TRBV15 to TRBJ1-6; the D is unclear. The ends were cut back, 4 bases at V and 7 bases at J, with 17 bases in the middle. Germline V lookup: CDR1 LNHNV, CDR2 YYDKDF (reference sequence). This CDR3 has 16 residues. The chain's CDR3 is CATSTRRVAVNSPLHF. For the CDR3, the DNA is TGTGCCACCAGCACCAGGAGGGTGGCAGTAAATTCACCCCTCCACTTT.

This clone was picked up one time. This rearrangement joins TRBV11-2 to TRBJ2-5, with D possibly being TRBD1 (7 bases). This CDR3 has 14 amino acids. Germline V gene lookup returns CDR1 SGHAT and CDR2 FQNNGV. V was trimmed by 6 bases and J by 5 bases, leaving 16 bases between them. In DNA form, the CDR3 reads TGTGCCAGCAGTTACCGGGACAGCGGGGAGACCCAGTACTTC. Amino acids: CASSYRDSGETQYF.

This chain joins TRBV5-1 and TRBJ2-5; D may be TRBD2 (5 bases). The germline gives CDR1 SGHRS, CDR2 YFSETQ. The CDR3 has 13 residues. V gave up 2 bases and J gave up 4 bases, with 9 bases separating them. CDR3 in amino acids: CASSFTGLETQYF. The CDR3 DNA sequence: TGCGCCAGCAGCTTCACGGGGTTAGAGACCCAGTACTTC.

With regard to this clone: Other DNA sequences of this sample code for an identical CDR3. The V gene is TRBV10-1, the J gene TRBJ2-6; 9 bases map to TRBD1. CDR3 length: 17 amino acids. V shed 5 bases, J shed 2 bases, and the junction held 7 bases outside the gene matches. Germline V gives CDR1 WNHNN, CDR2 SYGVQD (reference sequence). The CDR3 reads CASSPGTGIPGANVLTF. For the CDR3, the DNA is TGCGCCAGCAGTCCCGGGACAGGGATCCCTGGGGCCAACGTCCTGACTTTC.

This clone appeared once. The chain uses TRBV27 and TRBJ1-1, with 7 bases that match TRBD1. This CDR3 spans 18 amino acids. CDR1 and CDR2 from the germline V gene are MNHEY and SMNVEV (reference sequence). V was pared by 5 bases and J by 5 bases, with 20 bases of the junction left unmatched. The CDR3 coding sequence is TGTGCCAGCAGTAGAAGGACAGGCATTTGGGGGATCGAGACTGAAGCTTTCTTT. Translated, it gives CASSRRTGIWGIETEAFF.

J is TRBJ2-7 and V is TRBV5-1, with a weak D call TRBD2 (5 bases). V was pared by 8 bases and J by 0 bases, with 21 bases between. The CDR3 is 16 residues long. From germline, CDR1 is SGHRS and CDR2 YFSETQ. CDR3 coding DNA: TGCGCCAGTCACAACCCTGCTTCAGGAGGCTCCTACGAGCAGTACTTC. Translation: CASHNPASGGSYEQYF.

V and J are TRBV27 and TRBJ1-5; D may be TRBD1 (6 bases). Germline V lookup: CDR1 MNHEY, CDR2 SMNVEV (reference sequence). CDR3 length: 15 residues. V gave up 5 bases and J gave up 0 bases, with 11 bases separating them. The CDR3 bases are TGTGCCAGCAGTCCACAGGGACATAGCAATCAGCCCCAGCATTTT. It yields the protein CASSPQGHSNQPQHF.

The rearrangement joins TRBV5-1 to TRBJ2-3, with 9 positions matching TRBD2. The trim removed 1 base at V and 6 bases at J, leaving 12 bases unmatched. The germline V gene encodes CDR1 SGHRS and CDR2 YFSETQ. The CDR3 has 17 amino acids. CDR3 in amino acids: CASSLLTAGGSRDTQYF. The DNA for the CDR3 is TGCGCCAGCAGCTTGCTTACCGCGGGAGGGAGCCGCGATACGCAGTATTTT.

The V gene is TRBV28, the J gene TRBJ1-2, with D possibly TRBD1 on 5 matching bases. Germline V gene lookup returns CDR1 MDHEN and CDR2 SYDVKM. The CDR3 consists of 12 residues. The V and J ends lost 3 bases and 11 bases respectively, with 13 bases between them. The CDR3 loop is CASSFKWGLYTF. CDR3 DNA sequence: TGTGCCAGCAGTTTCAAGTGGGGACTATACACCTTC.

This chain links TRBV29-1 with TRBJ1-4; 12 bases are a match to TRBD1. The CDR3 loop spans 15 amino acids. V shed 6 bases and J 7 bases; nucleotides not matched to a gene: 9. Germline loops: CDR1 SQVTM, CDR2 ANQGSEA. The CDR3 region has the DNA TGCAGCGTCGCTGGGACAGGGGGCGCGGGTGAAAAACTGTTTTTT. The encoded protein is CSVAGTGGAGEKLFF.

This clone was observed a handful of times. The rearrangement joins TRBV6-1 to TRBJ1-3, with D perhaps TRBD1 (6 bases). The germline V and J ends were trimmed by 6 bases and 2 bases, with 20 bases remaining between them. Per germline, CDR1 MNHNS and CDR2 SASEGT. This CDR3 is 17 amino acids long. CDR3 residues: CASRERGAGGAGNTIYF. CDR3 DNA: TGTGCCAGCAGAGAACGTGGGGCGGGGGGCGCTGGAAACACCATATATTTT.

The chain uses TRBV7-9 and TRBJ2-7; TRBD1 agrees at 7 bases. After removal of 3 bases from V and 4 bases from J, the junction contained 6 bases not matched to a gene. Per germline, CDR1 SEHNR and CDR2 FQNEAQ (reference sequence). This CDR3 is 14 amino acids long. CDR3 sequence (DNA): TGTGCCAGCAGCTTCTTGGGACAGAAATACGAGCAGTACTTC. Its protein is CASSFLGQKYEQYF.

The chain recombines TRBV7-9 with TRBJ2-1, with 7 positions matching TRBD2. The V and J ends lost 3 bases and 2 bases, in that order; junction bases with no gene match: 10. The germline gives CDR1 SEHNR, CDR2 FQNEAQ (reference sequence). The length of the CDR3 is 17 residues. This CDR3 reads CASSFVTGGGTYNEQFF. The CDR3 DNA follows: TGTGCCAGCAGCTTTGTGACGGGGGGTGGAACCTACAATGAGCAGTTCTTC.